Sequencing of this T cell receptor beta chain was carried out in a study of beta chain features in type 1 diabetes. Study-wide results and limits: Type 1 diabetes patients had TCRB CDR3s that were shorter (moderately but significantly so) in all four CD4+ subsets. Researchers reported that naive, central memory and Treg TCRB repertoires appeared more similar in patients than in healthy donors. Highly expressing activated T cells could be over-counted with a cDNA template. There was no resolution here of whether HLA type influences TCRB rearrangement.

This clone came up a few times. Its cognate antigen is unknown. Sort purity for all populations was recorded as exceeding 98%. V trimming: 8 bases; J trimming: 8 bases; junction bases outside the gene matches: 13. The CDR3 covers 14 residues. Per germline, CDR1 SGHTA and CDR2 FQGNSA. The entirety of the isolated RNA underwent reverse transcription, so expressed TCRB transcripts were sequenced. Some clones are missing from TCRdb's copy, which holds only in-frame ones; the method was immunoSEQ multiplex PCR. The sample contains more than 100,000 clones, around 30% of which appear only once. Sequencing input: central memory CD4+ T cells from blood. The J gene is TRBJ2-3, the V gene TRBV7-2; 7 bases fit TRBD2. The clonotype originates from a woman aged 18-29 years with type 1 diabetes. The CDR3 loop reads CASGGNSGGGTQYF. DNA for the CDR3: TGTGCCAGCGGCGGCAATTCGGGAGGAGGTACGCAGTATTTT. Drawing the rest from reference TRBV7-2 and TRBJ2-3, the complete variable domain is GAGVSQSPSNKVTEKGKDVELRCDPISGHTALYWYRQSLGQGLEFLIYFQGNSAPDKSGLPSDRFSAERTGGSVSTLTIQRTQQEDSAVYLCASGGNSGGGTQYFGPGTRLTVL.